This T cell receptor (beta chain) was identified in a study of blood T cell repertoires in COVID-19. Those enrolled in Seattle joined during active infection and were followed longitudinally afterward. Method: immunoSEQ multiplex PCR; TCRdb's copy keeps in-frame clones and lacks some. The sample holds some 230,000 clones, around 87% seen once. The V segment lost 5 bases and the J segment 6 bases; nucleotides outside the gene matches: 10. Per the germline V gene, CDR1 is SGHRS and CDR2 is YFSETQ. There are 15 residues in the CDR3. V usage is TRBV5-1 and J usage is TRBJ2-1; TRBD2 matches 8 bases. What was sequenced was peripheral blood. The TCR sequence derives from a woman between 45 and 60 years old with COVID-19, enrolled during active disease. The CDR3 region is CASSLNTGGLNEQFF. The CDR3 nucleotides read TGCGCCAGCAGTCTAAATACGGGGGGGCTCAATGAGCAGTTCTTC.